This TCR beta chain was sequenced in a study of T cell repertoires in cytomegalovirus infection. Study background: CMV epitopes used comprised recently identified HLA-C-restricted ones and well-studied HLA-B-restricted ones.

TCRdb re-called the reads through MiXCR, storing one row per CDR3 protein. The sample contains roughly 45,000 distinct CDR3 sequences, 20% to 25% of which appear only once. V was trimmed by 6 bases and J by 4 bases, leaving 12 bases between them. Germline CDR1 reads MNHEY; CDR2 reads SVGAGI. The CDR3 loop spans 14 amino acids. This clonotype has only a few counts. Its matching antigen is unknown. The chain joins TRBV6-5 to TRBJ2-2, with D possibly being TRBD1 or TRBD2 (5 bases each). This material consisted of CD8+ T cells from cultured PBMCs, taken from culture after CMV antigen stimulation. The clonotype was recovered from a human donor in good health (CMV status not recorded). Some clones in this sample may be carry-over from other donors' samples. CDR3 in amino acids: CASRALGVTGELFF. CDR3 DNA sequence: TGTGCCAGCAGAGCACTGGGGGTCACCGGGGAGCTGTTTTTT.